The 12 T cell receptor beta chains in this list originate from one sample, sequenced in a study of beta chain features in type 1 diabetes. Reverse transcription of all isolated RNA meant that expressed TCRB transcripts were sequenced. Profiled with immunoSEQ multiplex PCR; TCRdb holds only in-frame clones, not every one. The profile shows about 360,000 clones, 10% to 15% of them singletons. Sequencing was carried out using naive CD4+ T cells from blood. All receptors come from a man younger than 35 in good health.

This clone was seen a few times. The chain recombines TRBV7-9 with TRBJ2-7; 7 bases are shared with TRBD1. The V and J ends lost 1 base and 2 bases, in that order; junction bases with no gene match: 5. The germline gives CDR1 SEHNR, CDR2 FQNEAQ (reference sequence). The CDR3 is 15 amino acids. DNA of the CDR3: TGTGCCAGCAGCTTAGGGAGGACAGGTCCCTACGAGCAGTACTTC. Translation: CASSLGRTGPYEQYF.

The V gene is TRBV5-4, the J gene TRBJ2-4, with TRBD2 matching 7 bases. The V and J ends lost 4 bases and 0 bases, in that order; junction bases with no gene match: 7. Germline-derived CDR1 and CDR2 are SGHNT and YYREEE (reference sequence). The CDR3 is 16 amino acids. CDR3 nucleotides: TGTGCCAGCAGCCAACGCGGGGGACTAGCCAAAAACATTCAGTACTTC. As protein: CASSQRGGLAKNIQYF.

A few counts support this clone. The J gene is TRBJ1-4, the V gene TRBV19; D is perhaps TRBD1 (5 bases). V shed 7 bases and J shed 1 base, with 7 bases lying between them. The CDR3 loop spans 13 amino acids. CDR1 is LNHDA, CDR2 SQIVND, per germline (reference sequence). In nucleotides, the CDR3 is TGTGCCAGTAACCAGGGAACTAATGAAAAACTGTTTTTT. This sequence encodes CASNQGTNEKLFF.

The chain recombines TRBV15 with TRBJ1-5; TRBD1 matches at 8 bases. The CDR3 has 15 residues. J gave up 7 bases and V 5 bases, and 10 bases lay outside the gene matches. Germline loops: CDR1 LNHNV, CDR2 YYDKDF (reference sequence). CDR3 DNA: TGTGCCACCAGCGGGGCAGGGGGCCGGGGACAGCCCCAGCATTTT. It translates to CATSGAGGRGQPQHF. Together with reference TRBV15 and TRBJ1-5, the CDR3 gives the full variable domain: DAMVIQNPRYQVTQFGKPVTLSCSQTLNHNVMYWYQQKSSQAPKLLFHYYDKDFNNEADTPDNFQSRRPNTSFCFLDIRSPGLGDTAMYLCATSGAGGRGQPQHFGDGTRLSIL.

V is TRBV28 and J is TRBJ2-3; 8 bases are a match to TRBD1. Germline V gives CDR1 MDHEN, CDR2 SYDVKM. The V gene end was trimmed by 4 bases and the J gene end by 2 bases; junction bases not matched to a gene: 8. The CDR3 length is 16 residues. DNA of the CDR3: TGTGCCAGCAGTTCGACCGGGACAGGATACACAGATACGCAGTATTTT. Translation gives CASSSTGTGYTDTQYF.

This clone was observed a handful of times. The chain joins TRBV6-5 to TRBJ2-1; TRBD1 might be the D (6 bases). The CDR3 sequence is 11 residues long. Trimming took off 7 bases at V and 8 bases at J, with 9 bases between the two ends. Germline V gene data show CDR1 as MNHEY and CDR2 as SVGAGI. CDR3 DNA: TGTGCCAGCACCCAGGGGCATGAGCAGTTCTTC. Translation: CASTQGHEQFF.

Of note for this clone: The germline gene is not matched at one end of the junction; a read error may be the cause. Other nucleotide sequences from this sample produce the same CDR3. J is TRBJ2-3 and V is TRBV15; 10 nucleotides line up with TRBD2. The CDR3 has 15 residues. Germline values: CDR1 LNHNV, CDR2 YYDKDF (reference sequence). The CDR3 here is CATSRASGSTDTQYF. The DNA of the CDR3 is TGTGCCACCAGCAGGGCTAGCGGGAGCACGGATACGCAGTATTTT.

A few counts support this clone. The CDR3 sequence: CASSPPSEGMGEQFF. The CDR3 nucleotides are TGTGCCAGCTCCCCTCCGTCGGAGGGTATGGGTGAGCAGTTCTTC. The chain recombines TRBV18 with TRBJ2-1, with D tentatively TRBD2 (6 bases). Germline V gene lookup returns CDR1 KGHSH and CDR2 LQKENI. The V and J ends lost 6 bases and 9 bases respectively, with 21 bases between them. The CDR3 is made up of 15 amino acids.

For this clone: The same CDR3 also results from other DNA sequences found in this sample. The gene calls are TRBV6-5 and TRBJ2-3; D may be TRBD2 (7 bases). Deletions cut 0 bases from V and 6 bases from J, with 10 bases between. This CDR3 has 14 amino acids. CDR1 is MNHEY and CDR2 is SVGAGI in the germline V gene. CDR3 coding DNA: TGTGCCAGCAGTTACTCGCGGGGGCGGGATACGCAGTATTTT. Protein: CASSYSRGRDTQYF.

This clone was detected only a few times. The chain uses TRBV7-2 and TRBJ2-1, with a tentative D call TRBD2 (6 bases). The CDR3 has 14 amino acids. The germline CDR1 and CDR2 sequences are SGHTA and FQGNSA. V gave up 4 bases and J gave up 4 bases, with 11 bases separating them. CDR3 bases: TGTGCCAGCAGCTCCCCCGGGGGTTACAATGAGCAGTTCTTC. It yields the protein CASSSPGGYNEQFF.

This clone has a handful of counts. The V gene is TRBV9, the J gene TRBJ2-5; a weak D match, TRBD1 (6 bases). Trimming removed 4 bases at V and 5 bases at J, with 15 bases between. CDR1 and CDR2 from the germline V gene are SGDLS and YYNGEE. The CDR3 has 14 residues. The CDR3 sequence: CASSKITGSETQYF. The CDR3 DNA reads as TGTGCCAGCAGCAAAATAACAGGGTCGGAGACCCAGTACTTC.

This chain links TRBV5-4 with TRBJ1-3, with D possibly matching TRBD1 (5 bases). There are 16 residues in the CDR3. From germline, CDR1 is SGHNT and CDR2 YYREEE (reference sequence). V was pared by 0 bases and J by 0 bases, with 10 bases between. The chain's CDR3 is CASSLDYGGSGNTIYF. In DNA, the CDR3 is TGTGCCAGCAGCTTGGATTACGGGGGCTCTGGAAACACCATATATTTT.